The 32 T cell receptor beta chains below come from one sample, sequenced in a study of T cell repertoires in cytomegalovirus infection. TCRdb reprocessed the reads via MiXCR and lists one record per CDR3 protein. The repertoire consists of 200,000 to 250,000 distinct CDR3 sequences, with roughly 23% occurring once and the leading ten covering roughly 18%. The material sequenced was CD8+ T cells from PBMCs. These receptors were taken from a human donor in good health (CMV status not recorded). Some clones in this sample may be carry-over from other donors' samples.

This clonotype was seen a few times. The chain recombines TRBV3-1 with TRBJ2-3; D perhaps matches TRBD1 (6 bases). The germline V gene encodes CDR1 LGHDT and CDR2 YNNKEL (reference sequence). The germline V and J ends were trimmed by 4 bases and 7 bases, with 18 bases remaining between them. The CDR3 covers 15 residues. The CDR3: CASSPDSYPENTQYF. CDR3 DNA: TGTGCCAGCAGCCCGGACAGCTACCCCGAGAATACGCAGTATTTT.

The table lists this clonotype with many counts. This rearrangement joins TRBV7-2 to TRBJ1-5, with a tentative D call TRBD1 (5 bases). Per the germline V gene, CDR1 is SGHTA and CDR2 is FQGNSA. V lost 1 base, J lost 5 bases, and 6 bases lay in between. The CDR3 loop spans 13 amino acids. The CDR3 protein is CASSLGGDQPQHF. The CDR3 DNA follows: TGTGCCAGCAGCTTAGGGGGCGATCAGCCCCAGCATTTT.

The chain employs TRBV29-1 and TRBJ2-1; unclear D gene. Germline V gene sequence: CDR1 SQVTM, CDR2 ANQGSEA. This CDR3 comprises 14 residues. Trimming cost V 0 bases and J 0 bases, with 6 bases left between them. In DNA, the CDR3 is TGCAGCGTTGAAGACGAAAGCTCCTACAATGAGCAGTTCTTC. Its protein is CSVEDESSYNEQFF.

This sequence joins TRBV27 and TRBJ2-3; D uncertain. CDR3 size: 13 residues. Deletions cut 6 bases from V and 4 bases from J, with 11 bases between. CDR1 and CDR2 from the germline V gene are MNHEY and SMNVEV (reference sequence). CDR3 residues: CASSPAWADTQYF. As DNA, the CDR3 is TGTGCCAGCAGCCCCGCGTGGGCAGATACGCAGTATTTT.

As regards this clonotype: Germline and junction disagree at one end, which may indicate a read error. The chain joins TRBV20-1 to TRBJ1-1; D unclear. Looked up from germline, CDR1 is DFQATT and CDR2 is SNEGSKA (reference sequence). The CDR3 length is 13 residues. The CDR3 loop reads CSPREAGHAEAFF. The CDR3 DNA is TGCAGTCCTAGAGAGGCAGGCCACGCTGAAGCTTTCTTT.

This clonotype was observed once. The rearrangement links TRBV20-1 to TRBJ2-7; 14 bases match TRBD2. V was clipped by 5 bases and J by 0 bases; unmatched bases: 3. Germline assignment: CDR1 DFQATT and CDR2 SNEGSKA (reference sequence). This CDR3 is built from 15 residues. The CDR3 reads CSAGTSGGSSYEQYF. The CDR3 DNA sequence: TGCAGTGCTGGGACTAGCGGGGGATCCTCCTACGAGCAGTACTTC.

This clonotype appeared once. V gene TRBV4-1 combines with J gene TRBJ1-6, with 7 nucleotides matching TRBD1. The ends lost 9 bases at V and 10 bases at J; junction bases unmatched: 15. The CDR3 covers 15 residues. Germline lookup yields CDR1 MGHRA and CDR2 YSYEKL. The CDR3 loop is CASQPSRDSGSPLHF. As DNA, the CDR3 is TGCGCCAGTCAGCCGTCTCGGGACAGTGGATCACCCCTCCACTTT.

CDR3 sequence (DNA): TGTGCCAGCAGTTTAGGTGGGACAGGGGGTGCCTACGAGCAGTACTTC. Its translation is CASSLGGTGGAYEQYF. V is TRBV12-3 or TRBV12-4 and J is TRBJ2-7; 11 bases are shared with TRBD1. J was trimmed by 2 bases and V by 1 base; bases with no gene match: 4. CDR3 length: 16 amino acids.

V gene TRBV7-6 combines with J gene TRBJ1-6, with 9 bases aligning to TRBD1. CDR3 length equals 15 residues. CDR1 SGHVS and CDR2 FNYEAQ come from the germline V gene. V lost 4 bases, J lost 9 bases, and 7 bases stayed unmatched. The CDR3 DNA follows: TGTGCCAGCAGCTCCTCGGGGACAGGGATTTCACCCCTCCACTTT. Translating it yields CASSSSGTGISPLHF.

The chain is built from TRBV7-4 and TRBJ2-1, with D unresolved. V was clipped by 5 bases and J by 10 bases, with 12 bases between them. Germline V gene data show CDR1 as SGHVT and CDR2 as SQSDAQ. CDR3 length: 12 amino acids. The CDR3 nucleotides read TGTGCCAGCAGCAAAATGAGAGGAGAGCAGTTCTTC. It codes for CASSKMRGEQFF.

The chain employs TRBV19 and TRBJ1-1; the D gene is possibly TRBD1 (5 bases). Germline CDR1 LNHDA, CDR2 SQIVND (reference sequence). The CDR3 extends over 15 amino acids. The V end lost 4 bases, the J end lost 3 bases, and 15 bases lay between the germline ends. The DNA for the CDR3 is TGTGCCAGTAGTAGGGACTCTCTCCCCTACACTGAAGCTTTCTTT. Encoded protein: CASSRDSLPYTEAFF.

This clonotype showed up many times. The CDR3 nucleotides read TGTGCCAGCAGTTGGGGACACTCTTACGAGCAGTACTTC. It yields the protein CASSWGHSYEQYF. The V gene is TRBV12-3 or TRBV12-4, the J gene TRBJ2-7; tentatively, D is TRBD1 (6 bases). The V gene lost 4 bases and the J gene lost 4 bases, with 11 bases spanning the gap. The CDR3 is made up of 13 amino acids.

The V call is TRBV7-9, the J call TRBJ1-5; 11 nucleotides match TRBD1. There are 15 residues in the CDR3. Trimming removed 5 bases from V and 6 bases from J; junction bases left unmatched: 6. The germline gives CDR1 SEHNR, CDR2 FQNEAQ (reference sequence). The CDR3 bases are TGTGCCAGCAGCCTAGGACAGGGGGCCGGTCAGCCCCAGCATTTT. Its translation is CASSLGQGAGQPQHF.

This clonotype came up many times. This chain joins TRBV15 and TRBJ1-3; D gene unclear. The CDR3 extends over 17 amino acids. V dropped 2 bases and J dropped 3 bases, with 17 bases sitting between them. Germline CDR1 is LNHNV and CDR2 is YYDKDF (reference sequence). CDR3 protein: CATSRRPGPWSGNTIYF. The CDR3 DNA is TGTGCCACCAGCAGACGTCCTGGCCCCTGGAGTGGAAACACCATATATTTT.

The chain employs TRBV29-1 and TRBJ2-5; the D is unclear. There are 11 residues in the CDR3. Germline V gene data show CDR1 as SQVTM and CDR2 as ANQGSEA. Trimming pared 3 bases from V and 4 bases from J, leaving 6 bases between. CDR3 amino acids: CSVDGVETQYF. The DNA for the CDR3 is TGCAGCGTTGATGGTGTAGAGACCCAGTACTTC.

This clonotype showed up many times. The J gene is TRBJ2-7, the V gene TRBV28, with 7 nucleotides matching TRBD1. Germline CDR1 MDHEN, CDR2 SYDVKM. Losses at the gene ends were 6 bases for V and 2 bases for J; bases not matched to a gene: 19. CDR3 length: 18 residues. The CDR3 nucleotides are TGTGCCAGCAGCGCACCGAGGGACAGCCTAAAAGACACCTACGAGCAGTACTTC. The encoded protein is CASSAPRDSLKDTYEQYF.

The genes are TRBV7-9 and TRBJ1-1, with D tentatively TRBD1 (6 bases). CDR1 is SEHNR, CDR2 FQNEAQ, per germline (reference sequence). The germline V and J ends were trimmed by 1 base and 4 bases, with 13 bases remaining between them. This CDR3 spans 15 amino acids. The CDR3: CASSLGTGRGTEAFF. CDR3 in DNA: TGTGCCAGCAGCTTAGGAACAGGGAGAGGCACTGAAGCTTTCTTT.

This clonotype was recorded many times. V usage is TRBV20-1 and J usage is TRBJ2-3; D gene ambiguous. CDR3 size: 14 residues. V lost 3 bases to trimming and J lost 2 bases, with 12 bases between them. CDR1 and CDR2 from the germline V gene are DFQATT and SNEGSKA (reference sequence). Here the CDR3 reads CSASGRVDTDTQYF. The CDR3 DNA reads TGCAGTGCTAGTGGTAGAGTAGACACAGATACGCAGTATTTT.

The sample holds many counts of this clonotype. V is TRBV6-2 or TRBV6-3 and J is TRBJ1-1; no clear D. V was clipped by 2 bases and J by 1 base, with 11 bases between them. This CDR3 is built from 15 residues. CDR1 MNHEY and CDR2 SVGEGT come from the germline V gene. The CDR3 protein is CASSYVGLSNTEAFF. The CDR3 DNA follows: TGTGCCAGCAGTTACGTTGGGCTTTCGAACACTGAAGCTTTCTTT.

The rearrangement uses TRBV15 and TRBJ1-2; D gene uncertain. V shed 0 bases and J shed 4 bases, with 15 bases lying between them. CDR1 is LNHNV, CDR2 YYDKDF, per germline (reference sequence). This CDR3 region has 16 residues. The CDR3 DNA is TGTGCCACCAGCAGAGATTATTCGGACGGGCCCTATGGCTACACCTTC. Its translation is CATSRDYSDGPYGYTF.

V is TRBV6-2 or TRBV6-3 and J is TRBJ2-1; 8 bases match TRBD1. V lost 7 bases, J lost 8 bases, and 10 bases stayed unmatched. CDR3 size: 14 residues. The germline V gene encodes CDR1 MNHEY and CDR2 SVGEGT. Here the CDR3 reads CASTGQGAIDEQFF. The CDR3 DNA is TGTGCCAGCACCGGGCAGGGGGCTATTGATGAGCAGTTCTTC.

This clonotype was found once. A much larger clone lies a single base off, so this may be a read error. The chain carries TRBV7-2 and TRBJ2-3; D may be TRBD2 (5 bases). The CDR3 has 16 amino acids. Trimming removed 10 bases at V and 0 bases at J, with 20 bases between. CDR1 and CDR2 (germline): SGHTA, FQGNSA. In nucleotides, the CDR3 is TGTGCCAACAGATATTGGGGAGCGGCTAGCACAGATACGCAGTATTTT. Translating it yields CANRYWGAASTDTQYF.

Only a few counts were recorded for this clonotype. The chain carries TRBV7-8 and TRBJ2-3; D gene uncertain. Germline-derived CDR1 and CDR2 are SGHVS and FQNEAQ. V lost 0 bases and J 3 bases, leaving 7 bases between the germline ends. The CDR3 extends over 14 amino acids. The CDR3 loop reads CASSLATLTDTQYF. The CDR3 DNA follows: TGTGCCAGCAGCTTAGCTACGCTAACAGATACGCAGTATTTT.

This clonotype was recorded a few times. This chain connects TRBV19 to TRBJ2-1, with 9 bases aligning to TRBD2. This CDR3 comprises 14 residues. V dropped 6 bases and J dropped 7; count of bases not matched to a gene: 7. Germline loops: CDR1 LNHDA, CDR2 SQIVND (reference sequence). DNA for the CDR3: TGTGCCAGTAGGGGACTAGCTTCCTGGAATGAGCAGTTCTTC. Its protein product is CASRGLASWNEQFF.

The rearrangement uses TRBV12-3 or TRBV12-4 and TRBJ2-2; TRBD1 matches 8 bases. V was pared by 7 bases and J by 0 bases, with 10 bases of the junction left unmatched. The CDR3 runs to 17 residues. This chain's CDR3 is CASIATGVIANTGELFF. The CDR3 region has the DNA TGTGCCAGCATCGCGACAGGGGTGATAGCGAACACCGGGGAGCTGTTTTTT.

In this sample, this clonotype turned up a few times. This chain links TRBV6-5 with TRBJ2-7; 8 bases fit TRBD1. The length of the CDR3 is 14 residues. V lost 2 bases to trimming and J lost 7 bases; unmatched junction nucleotides: 7. Germline values: CDR1 MNHEY, CDR2 SVGAGI. Here the CDR3 reads CASSYGQGALEQYF. The CDR3 DNA sequence: TGTGCCAGCAGTTACGGTCAGGGGGCCCTGGAGCAGTACTTC.

V gene TRBV7-9 combines with J gene TRBJ2-1; possible D gene TRBD2, 6 bases. The CDR3 is made up of 16 amino acids. Germline V gene lookup returns CDR1 SEHNR and CDR2 FQNEAQ (reference sequence). With 4 bases removed from V and 3 bases from J, the gap between germline ends came to 16 bases. CDR3 amino acids: CASSSSEGEHYNEQFF. The CDR3, as DNA: TGTGCCAGCAGCTCTTCGGAGGGCGAACACTACAATGAGCAGTTCTTC. The complete variable domain, with remaining parts taken from reference TRBV7-9 and TRBJ2-1, reads DTGVSQNPRHKITKRGQNVTFRCDPISEHNRLYWYRQTLGQGPEFLTYFQNEAQLEKSRLLSDRFSAERPKGSFSTLEIQRTEQGDSAMYLCASSSSEGEHYNEQFFGPGTRLTVL.

The chain employs TRBV15 and TRBJ2-4; TRBD1 is a possible D gene (6 bases). Germline V gives CDR1 LNHNV, CDR2 YYDKDF (reference sequence). The V and J ends lost 1 base and 7 bases respectively, with 8 bases between them. The CDR3 is 13 residues long. Here the CDR3 DNA reads TGTGCCACCAGCAGAGGGCAGGGGAACATTCAGTACTTC. Amino acid sequence: CATSRGQGNIQYF.

The V gene is TRBV27, the J gene TRBJ1-2, with D unresolved. The germline gives CDR1 MNHEY, CDR2 SMNVEV (reference sequence). V gave up 3 bases and J gave up 8 bases, with 19 bases separating them. The CDR3 has 15 amino acids. As DNA, the CDR3 is TGTGCCAGCAGTTTGAAGGAGCCGGCTTTGGGAGGCTACACCTTC. Residues: CASSLKEPALGGYTF.

This clonotype has more than one count but fewer than ten. This sequence joins TRBV12-3 or TRBV12-4 and TRBJ2-1, with D possibly matching TRBD2 (5 bases). Trimming stripped 4 bases from V and 3 bases from J, with 13 bases between. This CDR3 region has 15 residues. CDR3 sequence reads: CASSSEGGGYNEQFF. The CDR3 nucleotides read TGTGCCAGCAGTTCCGAAGGAGGTGGCTACAATGAGCAGTTCTTC.

This clonotype was counted at least ten times. V and J are TRBV11-2 and TRBJ2-2; tentative D call: TRBD1 (5 bases). Germline CDR1 SGHAT, CDR2 FQNNGV. The CDR3 loop spans 17 amino acids. Trimming shortened V by 1 base and J by 5 bases, and 17 bases separated the two germline ends. CDR3 nucleotide sequence: TGTGCCAGCAGCTTAGGGGCAGGGCGAGGAAAAACCGGGGAGCTGTTTTTT. Its protein is CASSLGAGRGKTGELFF. Complete variable domain (other parts from reference TRBV11-2 and TRBJ2-2): EAGVAQSPRYKIIEKRQSVAFWCNPISGHATLYWYQQILGQGPKLLIQFQNNGVVDDSQLPKDRFSAERLKGVDSTLKIQPAKLEDSAVYLCASSLGAGRGKTGELFFGEGSRLTVL.

The chain carries TRBV6-6 and TRBJ1-1; the D is unclear. There are 15 residues in the CDR3. CDR1 is MNHNY, CDR2 SVGAGI, per germline (reference sequence). V dropped 3 bases and J dropped 2 bases, with 13 bases sitting between them. The CDR3 sequence is CASSYISVGNTEAFF. DNA for the CDR3: TGTGCCAGCAGTTATATAAGTGTGGGTAACACTGAAGCTTTCTTT.